This TCR beta chain appears in the sequencing data of a study of breast tumors, draining lymph nodes, adjacent tissues. Samples came from axillary lymph nodes draining the breast cancer. Ten or more counts support this clonotype. Its target is not known. General study results and limits: Tumor and nontumor repertoires were significantly more similar in luminal-like than in basal-like breast cancer. Tumor TCR diversity was below lymph nodes but above nontumor tissue. The data were judged consistent with most tumor T cells coming from lymph node and expanding in tumor.

CDR3 length equals 14 residues. V lost 4 bases and J lost 9, with 17 bases in between. In germline, CDR1 is SGDLS, CDR2 YYNGEE. TCRdb independently ran MiXCR on the multiplex PCR reads; one entry per CDR3 protein. The sample holds under 250,000 distinct CDR3 sequences; about 34% are singletons and the top ten take roughly 1.3%. The sample taken for sequencing was axillary lymph node tissue. The rearrangement uses TRBV9 and TRBJ2-1, with D maybe TRBD2 (5 bases). This TCR derives from a female donor with breast cancer. Some clones in this sample may be carry-over from other donors' samples. In nucleotides, the CDR3 is TGTGCCAGCAGCCCTACGGTCGGAGGCGGTGAGCAGTTCTTC. Translating gives CASSPTVGGGEQFF.